What follows are 31 T cell receptor beta chains derived from one specimen sequenced in a study of glioma-infiltrating T cells. Amplification of TCR alpha and beta CDR3 regions from RNA used iRepertoire nested multiplex PCR. One entry per CDR3 protein results from TCRdb running MiXCR on the multiplex PCR reads. The profile shows over 2,500 distinct CDR3 sequences, 44% of them singletons. Sequenced input: glioma tissue, nonneoplastic brain tissue, or PBMCs (not recorded which). The receptor source for this set is a human donor with low-grade glioma or glioblastoma, undergoing nonglioma brain surgery, or in good health (not recorded which).

By its share, this clonotype is medium-sized (0.01 to 0.1%). The rearrangement links TRBV28 to TRBJ2-7; D may match TRBD1 or TRBD2 (5 bases each). Between the trimmed V and J ends, which lost 8 bases and 1 base, there was a span of 18 bases. The CDR3 spans 15 residues. Looked up from germline, CDR1 is MDHEN and CDR2 is SYDVKM. The DNA of the CDR3 is TGTGCCAGCCAAAGGGTCAGAGGGGAATCCTACGAGCAGTACTTC. Its translation is CASQRVRGESYEQYF.

On this clonotype: Mismatch with germline at one junction end may stem from a read error. The V and J genes are TRBV5-5 and TRBJ2-1; D is possibly TRBD1 (5 bases). Germline V gene data show CDR1 as SGHKS and CDR2 as YYEKEE (reference sequence). The CDR3 is 13 amino acids. The CDR3 is CASSFQGVYEQLF. The CDR3 bases are TGTGCCAGCAGCTTCCAGGGTGTCTATGAGCAGCTCTTC.

V gene TRBV15 combines with J gene TRBJ2-1; 10 positions match TRBD2. CDR3 length equals 15 residues. J gave up 5 bases and V 3 bases, and 4 bases lay outside the gene matches. Germline V gene sequence: CDR1 LNHNV, CDR2 YYDKDF (reference sequence). CDR3 region: CATSRIAGGNNEQFF. DNA of the CDR3: TGTGCCACCAGCAGGATAGCGGGGGGAAACAATGAGCAGTTCTTC.

The V call is TRBV5-1, the J call TRBJ1-1, with D hard to call. Trimming cost V 2 bases and J 1 base, with 6 bases left between them. CDR1 is SGHRS and CDR2 is YFSETQ in the germline V gene. CDR3 length equals 13 residues. The CDR3 here is CASSLWANTEAFF. CDR3 bases: TGCGCCAGCAGCTTATGGGCGAACACTGAAGCTTTCTTT. Complete variable domain (other parts from reference TRBV5-1 and TRBJ1-1): KAGVTQTPRYLIKTRGQQVTLSCSPISGHRSVSWYQQTPGQGLQFLFEYFSETQRNKGNFPGRFSGRQFSNSRSEMNVSTLELGDSALYLCASSLWANTEAFFGQGTRLTVV.

The chain recombines TRBV20-1 with TRBJ2-1; the D gene is possibly TRBD1 (5 bases). The germline V and J ends were trimmed by 1 base and 6 bases, with 10 bases remaining between them. This CDR3 has 13 amino acids. Looked up from germline, CDR1 is DFQATT and CDR2 is SNEGSKA (reference sequence). The DNA of the CDR3 is TGCAGTGCTAGAGTTATGACAGCCAATGAGCAGTTCTTC. Translation gives CSARVMTANEQFF.

The CDR3 nucleotides read TGTGCCAGCAGTTCAGGGAATAGCAATCAGCCCCAGCATTTT. Its protein is CASSSGNSNQPQHF. The chain has TRBV6-9 and TRBJ1-5; D possibly corresponds to TRBD1 (5 bases). CDR1 MNHGY and CDR2 SVAAGI come from the germline V gene. This CDR3 has 14 residues. The ends were cut back, 4 bases at V and 0 bases at J, with 7 bases in the middle.

By proportion, this clonotype is medium-sized (0.01 to 0.1%). CDR3 sequence: CASSPRDRGSQYF. CDR3 sequence (DNA): TGTGCCAGCAGTCCCCGGGACAGGGGTTCCCAGTACTTC. The chain links TRBV28 to TRBJ2-7; 10 bases map to TRBD1. CDR1 is MDHEN and CDR2 is SYDVKM in the germline V gene. This CDR3 is 13 amino acids long. V shed 5 bases and J 10 bases; nucleotides not matched to a gene: 8.

The chain couples TRBV7-6 to TRBJ2-7, with 9 bases aligning to TRBD2. The CDR3 contains 14 residues. The junction had 9 bases not matched to a gene; V was cut back by 5 bases and J by 7 bases. Per germline, CDR1 SGHVS and CDR2 FNYEAQ. CDR3 amino acids: CASSQGVAGEEQYF. DNA of the CDR3: TGTGCCAGCAGCCAGGGAGTAGCGGGGGAGGAGCAGTACTTC.

This clonotype came up a few times. Possible read error: a much larger clone is one base away. V usage is TRBV7-8 and J usage is TRBJ2-1, with D tentatively TRBD1 (6 bases). CDR3 length equals 15 residues. Germline V gene sequence: CDR1 SGHVS, CDR2 FQNEAQ. In DNA form, the CDR3 reads TGTGCCAGCAGCTTAGCGTTCTCCAGGGGCAATGAGAAGTTCTTC. Translated: CASSLAFSRGNEKFF.

This clonotype is medium-sized in the sample. This chain joins TRBV6-1 and TRBJ2-1; D gene unclear. The CDR3 length is 12 residues. V was cut by 6 bases and J by 9 bases, with 12 bases left in between. Germline V gene sequence: CDR1 MNHNS, CDR2 SASEGT. The CDR3 here is CASSTVLPEQFF. As DNA, the CDR3 is TGTGCCAGCAGCACGGTGCTACCTGAGCAGTTCTTC.

This clonotype was found once. J is TRBJ2-7 and V is TRBV15; D is unclear. There are 15 residues in the CDR3. V was pared by 2 bases and J by 11 bases, with 22 bases between. Germline assignment: CDR1 LNHNV and CDR2 YYDKDF (reference sequence). This CDR3 reads CATSRRVQSTDTKYF. The CDR3 nucleotides read TGTGCCACCAGCAGAAGAGTCCAGAGCACAGATACGAAGTACTTC. Looking up the rest from reference TRBV15 and TRBJ2-7 gives the full variable domain: DAMVIQNPRYQVTQFGKPVTLSCSQTLNHNVMYWYQQKSSQAPKLLFHYYDKDFNNEADTPDNFQSRRPNTSFCFLDIRSPGLGDTAMYLCATSRRVQSTDTKYFGPGTRLTVT.

The chain uses TRBV6-1 and TRBJ2-5; perhaps TRBD2 as D (5 bases). Per the germline V gene, CDR1 is MNHNS and CDR2 is SASEGT. This CDR3 has 14 amino acids. The V and J ends lost 8 bases and 9 bases respectively, with 22 bases between them. The CDR3 DNA reads as TGTGCCAGCGGATGGGCGGCGGATACGGAGGCCCAGTACTTC. Amino acid sequence: CASGWAADTEAQYF.

By its share, this clonotype is medium-sized. The chain is built from TRBV28 and TRBJ1-2, with D unclear. Between the trimmed V and J ends, which lost 5 bases and 0 bases, there was a span of 10 bases. This CDR3 is 14 amino acids long. The germline V gene has CDR1 MDHEN and CDR2 SYDVKM. The CDR3 loop reads CASSPEPTNYGYTF. In DNA form, the CDR3 reads TGTGCCAGCAGTCCAGAGCCGACTAACTATGGCTACACCTTC.

By share, this clonotype ranks as medium-sized. The J gene is TRBJ2-7, the V gene TRBV28; D ambiguous. CDR3 length equals 13 residues. Germline V gene lookup returns CDR1 MDHEN and CDR2 SYDVKM. V shed 1 base and J shed 5 bases, with 9 bases lying between them. This CDR3 is CASSLSTGHEQYF. CDR3 DNA: TGTGCCAGCAGTTTATCGACGGGCCACGAGCAGTACTTC.

This clonotype is deemed medium-sized. This chain uses TRBV6-1 with TRBJ2-1; no reliable D call. From germline, CDR1 is MNHNS and CDR2 SASEGT. Between the trimmed V and J ends, which lost 4 bases and 11 bases, there was a span of 15 bases. CDR3 size: 13 residues. Here the CDR3 DNA reads TGTGCCAGCAGTGGATCCGGGCCGATCCAGCAGTTCTTC. As protein: CASSGSGPIQQFF.

This clonotype was recorded only once. The chain has TRBV25-1 and TRBJ2-7; tentatively, D is TRBD1 (5 bases). CDR1 and CDR2 from the germline V gene are MGHDK and SYGVNS. Trimming took 6 bases from V and 5 from J, leaving 8 bases between them. The CDR3 covers 11 residues. The CDR3 sequence: CASSEGDEQYF. DNA for the CDR3: TGTGCCAGCAGCGAAGGGGACGAGCAGTACTTC.

This clonotype ranks as medium-sized. The rearrangement links TRBV6-2 or TRBV6-3 to TRBJ1-5; D gene ambiguous. Per the germline V gene, CDR1 is MNHEY and CDR2 is SVGEGT. The V end was cut by 1 base, the J end by 4 bases, with 11 bases between. This CDR3 region has 15 residues. The CDR3 loop is CASSYWASLNQPQHF. CDR3 DNA: TGTGCCAGCAGTTACTGGGCCAGTTTAAATCAGCCCCAGCATTTT.

This rearrangement joins TRBV27 to TRBJ2-7, with 9 bases fitting TRBD2. This CDR3 spans 14 amino acids. Unmatched junction bases numbered 7, after V lost 6 bases and J lost 4 bases. Germline CDR1 reads MNHEY; CDR2 reads SMNVEV (reference sequence). The CDR3 reads CASRTTSGDYEQYF. The DNA for the CDR3 is TGTGCCAGCAGGACGACTAGCGGAGATTACGAGCAGTACTTC.

This clonotype is classed as medium-sized. The rearrangement uses TRBV7-9 and TRBJ1-3; D is unclear. This CDR3 region has 15 residues. The V gene's germline CDR1 is SEHNR and CDR2 FQNEAQ (reference sequence). V was cut by 1 base and J by 0 bases, with 7 bases left in between. The CDR3 is CASSLGYSSGNTIYF. The CDR3 coding sequence is TGTGCCAGCAGCTTAGGTTACAGCTCTGGAAACACCATATATTTT.

The V gene is TRBV27, the J gene TRBJ2-3; D unresolved. This CDR3 spans 12 amino acids. Germline CDR1 is MNHEY and CDR2 is SMNVEV (reference sequence). Trimming removed 6 bases at V and 3 bases at J, with 7 bases between. CDR3 in amino acids: CASRDETDTQYF. CDR3 coding DNA: TGTGCCAGCAGAGATGAGACAGATACGCAGTATTTT.

With respect to this clonotype: At one end, the junction sequence differs from germline, possibly due to a read error. The V gene is TRBV27, the J gene TRBJ2-2; a weak D match, TRBD2 (5 bases). Germline V gene sequence: CDR1 MNHEY, CDR2 SMNVEV (reference sequence). This CDR3 spans 16 amino acids. In nucleotides, the CDR3 is TGTGCCAGCAGTTTACGTATCACCTCGAACACCGGGGAGCTTTTTTTT. It codes for CASSLRITSNTGELFF.

A note on this clonotype: At one boundary the junction diverges from the germline segment, which might be a read error. V gene TRBV6-1 combines with J gene TRBJ2-1; 10 nucleotides agree with TRBD2. The germline gives CDR1 MNHNS, CDR2 SASEGT. This CDR3 has 15 amino acids. The CDR3 DNA is TGTGCCAGCAGGCGCGGGACTAGCGCTTCCAATGAGGAGTTCTTC. Amino acid sequence: CASRRGTSASNEEFF.

Judged by abundance, this clonotype is medium-sized. V usage is TRBV27 and J usage is TRBJ2-3; 10 positions match TRBD2. Germline lookup yields CDR1 MNHEY and CDR2 SMNVEV (reference sequence). J lost 5 bases, V lost 5 bases, and 4 bases had no gene match. The CDR3 consists of 14 residues. Here the CDR3 reads CASSTGTSVDTQYF. The DNA of the CDR3 is TGTGCCAGCAGTACCGGGACTAGCGTAGATACGCAGTATTTT.

As regards this clonotype: A single base separates this from a much larger clone, so it may be a read error. The gene calls are TRBV10-3 and TRBJ2-7; D perhaps matches TRBD2 (6 bases). This CDR3 is 16 amino acids long. V was clipped by 4 bases and J by 4 bases, with 20 bases between them. CDR1 is ENHRY, CDR2 SYGVKD, per germline. The CDR3 sequence is CAISGDPGRGIYEQYF. The DNA for the CDR3 is TGTGCCATCAGTGGTGACCCGGGACGGGGGATTTACGAGCAGTACTTC.

By sample share, this clonotype is medium-sized. The genes are TRBV6-1 and TRBJ2-7; the D is unclear. V shed 4 bases and J shed 5 bases, with 3 bases lying between them. Germline assignment: CDR1 MNHNS and CDR2 SASEGT. The CDR3 length is 10 residues. The CDR3 DNA follows: TGTGCCAGCAGTGTTCACGAGCAGTACTTC. Translating it yields CASSVHEQYF.

This clonotype has ten or more counts. The V and J genes are TRBV5-1 and TRBJ2-3; D not resolved. Germline V CDR1 and CDR2: SGHRS, YFSETQ. Trimming took 3 bases from V and 2 from J, leaving 10 bases between them. The CDR3 is 14 residues long. The CDR3 region has the DNA TGCGCCAGCAGCTATAGGGAACTCACAGATACGCAGTATTTT. Translating it yields CASSYRELTDTQYF.

By share, this clonotype ranks as medium-sized. The genes are TRBV10-3 and TRBJ2-1; 9 bases agree with TRBD1. This CDR3 has 15 residues. Germline-derived CDR1 and CDR2 are ENHRY and SYGVKD. V lost 7 bases, J lost 2 bases, and 6 bases stayed unmatched. The CDR3 DNA reads as TGTGCCATCAATGGGGGGGACAGGGCCTACAATGAGCAGTTCTTC. This sequence encodes CAINGGDRAYNEQFF.

This rearrangement joins TRBV5-1 to TRBJ2-3; D might be TRBD1 (5 bases). Looked up from germline, CDR1 is SGHRS and CDR2 is YFSETQ. Trimming took 3 bases from V and 3 from J, leaving 11 bases between them. The CDR3 spans 14 residues. The DNA for the CDR3 is TGCGCCAGCAGCTCCCAGGGTGGGACAGATACGCAGTATTTT. Residues: CASSSQGGTDTQYF.

This clonotype is labeled medium-sized. The J gene is TRBJ1-6, the V gene TRBV6-1; D is possibly TRBD1 (6 bases). V was pared by 6 bases and J by 8 bases, with 11 bases between. This CDR3 contains 13 residues. CDR1 and CDR2 from the germline V gene are MNHNS and SASEGT. CDR3 amino acids: CASSRGLDSPLHF. Written as DNA, the CDR3 is TGTGCCAGCAGCAGGGGATTGGATTCACCCCTCCACTTT.

This clonotype is classed as medium-sized (0.01 to 0.1%). The CDR3, as DNA: TGTGCCAGCAGTTACTCTATTAATCAGCCCCAGCATTTT. Translating gives CASSYSINQPQHF. The chain employs TRBV6-6 and TRBJ1-5; no definite D call. Trimming stripped 0 bases from V and 4 bases from J, with 4 bases between. The CDR3 consists of 13 residues. Germline CDR1 is MNHNY and CDR2 is SVGAGI (reference sequence).

Note on this clonotype: Because it lacks the conserved phenylalanine or tryptophan at the end, this CDR3 is likely a read error. V usage is TRBV20-1 and J usage is TRBJ2-5; no clear D gene. V shed 4 bases and J shed 2 bases, with 17 bases lying between them. This CDR3 is built from 15 residues. Germline V lookup: CDR1 DFQATT, CDR2 SNEGSKA (reference sequence). The CDR3 DNA is TGCAGTGCTATTCTTCAAATAGGGCGGCAAGAGACCCAGTACTCC. Translation: CSAILQIGRQETQYS.